This TCR beta chain was documented in a study of cytomegalovirus exposure and HLA in healthy donors. Study background: HLA-typed donors were the source of about 85 million unique TCRs held in an early data release.

The PCR used 60 Vbeta and 13 Jbeta primers. Libraries were prepared by immunoSEQ multiplex PCR; TCRdb keeps only in-frame clonotypes and omits some of them. The repertoire consists of 250,000 to 350,000 clones, with roughly two thirds occurring once and the leading ten covering about 2.2%. Whole-study results and caveats: Association of 16,951 TCR beta sequences with HLA alleles was found at 0.05 false discovery rate in a later analysis. Reports indicate that TCR beta sequences accurately predicted the HLA-A and HLA-B alleles of most subjects.

The germline V gene encodes CDR1 MNHNS and CDR2 SASEGT. This CDR3 has 15 residues. The V and J ends lost 9 bases and 0 bases respectively, with 18 bases between them. For this clone: Its antigen is unknown.

This sequence joins TRBV6-1 and TRBJ2-7; a possible D gene is TRBD1 (6 bases). This receptor was taken from a female donor in good health and CMV-seronegative. The sequencing sample was made of PBMCs. The CDR3 DNA follows: TGTGCCAGAACCCATAATACAGGGATCTCCTACGAGCAGTACTTC. It codes for CARTHNTGISYEQYF.